This is a list of T cell receptor beta chains from one sample in a study of blood T cell repertoires in COVID-19. Assay used: immunoSEQ multiplex PCR; TCRdb lists only in-frame clones, some missing. The profile covers some 370,000 clones, with 75% to 90% appearing a single time and roughly 5.1% taken by the ten largest. Sequencing was carried out using PBMCs or T cells enriched from blood (not recorded which). The receptors were gathered from a woman aged 50 to 65 who had recovered from COVID-19. The CDR3 runs from the conserved cysteine through the conserved F or W. The D gene is left open where the match is weak. Expanded clones are given a class, and other clones once, few, many or no size at all.

>TRBJ2-7|-|-|TRBV12-5
TGTGCTAGTGGTTTGGGGAACAGGGTCTCCTACGAGCAGTACTTC
CASGLGNRVSYEQYF
>TRBJ2-2|-|-|TRBV7-2
TGTGCCAGCAGCTTAAAAGTGGGGGGCACCGGGGAGCTGTTTTTT
CASSLKVGGTGELFF
>TRBJ1-1|-|TRBD1|TRBV30
TGTGCCTGGAGCGACAGGGACACTGAAGCTTTCTTT
CAWSDRDTEAFF
>TRBJ1-1|-|TRBD1|TRBV5-6
TGTGCCAGCAGCTTGCTGGGGACAGATTTTGAAGCTTTCTTT
CASSLLGTDFEAFF
>TRBJ1-4|-|TRBD1|TRBV6-4
TGTGCCAGCGTCCAGGGGGCGCGTGAAAAACTGTTTTTT
CASVQGAREKLFF
>TRBJ1-2|-|TRBD1|TRBV3-1/TRBV3-2
TGTGCCAGCAGCCAGACGCAGGGACAGGGAAATGGCTACACCTTC
CASSQTQGQGNGYTF
>TRBJ2-5|-|-|TRBV5-1
TGCGCCAGCAGCTTGGTGGAGAATCAAGAGACCCAGTACTTC
CASSLVENQETQYF
>TRBJ2-3|-|TRBD2|TRBV5-1
TGCGCCAGCAGCTTGGATCGACTAGCGGGGTTGGCAGATACGCAGTATTTT
CASSLDRLAGLADTQYF
>TRBJ1-2|-|-|TRBV5-6
TGTGCCAGCAGCCGGATCAGGGTGGGGTTCGACTATGGCTACACCTTC
CASSRIRVGFDYGYTF
>TRBJ1-1|-|-|TRBV30
TGTGCCAACGCTCAACAGGGTTGGGGCACTGAAGCTTTCTTT
CANAQQGWGTEAFF
>TRBJ2-1|-|-|TRBV7-6
TGTGCCAGCAGCCCCCGAGGGAGCTCCTACAATGAGCAGTTCTTC
CASSPRGSSYNEQFF
>TRBJ2-5|once|TRBD2|TRBV7-9
TGTGCCAGCAGCTGGGGGGGAGCTGGGACCAAAGAGACCCAGTACTTC
CASSWGGAGTKETQYF
>TRBJ2-7|few|TRBD1|TRBV3-1/TRBV3-2
TGTGCCAGCAGCCAAGTCTTGGGACAGGGCGACCTCGAGCAGTACTTC
CASSQVLGQGDLEQYF
>TRBJ1-2|-|TRBD1|TRBV4-1
TGCGCCAGCAGCCCGGGACAGACCGTAACTAACTATGGCTACACCTTC
CASSPGQTVTNYGYTF
>TRBJ2-7|-|-|TRBV12-3/TRBV12-4
TGTGCCAGCAGTCTCGGGACACCGTACGAGCAGTACTTC
CASSLGTPYEQYF
>TRBJ1-1|-|TRBD1|TRBV6-5
TGTGCCAGCAGTTACTCGGACAGGAGGAACACTGAAGCTTTCTTT
CASSYSDRRNTEAFF
>TRBJ1-5|-|TRBD1|TRBV10-3
TGTGCCACCCATCCGGGACAGAATAGCAATCAGCCCCAGCATTTT
CATHPGQNSNQPQHF
>TRBJ2-5|-|-|TRBV11-2
TGTGCCAGCAGCTTAGACTGGTCAGGGGAAGAGACCCAGTACTTC
CASSLDWSGEETQYF
>TRBJ2-1|-|TRBD2|TRBV5-4
TGTGCCAGCAGCGCCCGACTAGCGGTAGTAGGGGTTGAGCAGTTCTTC
CASSARLAVVGVEQFF
>TRBJ1-5|-|TRBD1|TRBV19
TGTGCCAGCGGGGGACAGTATAGCAATCAGCCCCAGCATTTT
CASGGQYSNQPQHF
>TRBJ2-7|once|-|TRBV5-1
TGCGCCAGCAGCTTGGCCGGGGATCGGGCAGTGAAGCAGTACTTC
CASSLAGDRAVKQYF
>TRBJ1-2|-|-|TRBV12-3/TRBV12-4
TGTGCCAGCAGTTCGAGCCATGGCTACACCTTC
CASSSSHGYTF
>TRBJ1-6|few|-|TRBV12-2
TGTGCAAGTCGCTTATGGTCGTTCAGGGACAGCTCCTATAATTCACCCCTCCACTTT
CASRLWSFRDSSYNSPLHF
>TRBJ2-4|once|-|TRBV5-8
TGTGCCAGCAGCTTTGGGGGGATCAAAAACATTCAGTACTTC
CASSFGGIKNIQYF
>TRBJ1-1|-|-|TRBV3-1/TRBV3-2
TGTGCCAGCAGCCACAGGGAAAGAAACACTGAAGCTTTCTTT
CASSHRERNTEAFF